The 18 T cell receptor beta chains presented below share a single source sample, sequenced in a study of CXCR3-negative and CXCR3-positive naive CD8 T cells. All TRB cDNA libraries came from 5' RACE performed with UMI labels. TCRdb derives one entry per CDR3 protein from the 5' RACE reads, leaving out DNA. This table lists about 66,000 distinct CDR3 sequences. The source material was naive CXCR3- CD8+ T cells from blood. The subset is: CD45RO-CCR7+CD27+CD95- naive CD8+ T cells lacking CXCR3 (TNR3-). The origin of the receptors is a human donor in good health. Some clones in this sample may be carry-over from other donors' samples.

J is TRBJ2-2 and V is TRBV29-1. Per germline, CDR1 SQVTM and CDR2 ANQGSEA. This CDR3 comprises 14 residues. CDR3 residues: CSVELTQVTGELFF.

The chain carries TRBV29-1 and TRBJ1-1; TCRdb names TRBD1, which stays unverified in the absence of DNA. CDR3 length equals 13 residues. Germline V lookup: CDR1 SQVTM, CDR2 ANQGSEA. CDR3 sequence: CSVETGGSTEAFF.

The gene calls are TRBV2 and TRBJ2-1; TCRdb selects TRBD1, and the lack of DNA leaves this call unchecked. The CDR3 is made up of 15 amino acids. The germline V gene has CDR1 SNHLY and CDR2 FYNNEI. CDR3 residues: CASSEVGAGLNEQFF.

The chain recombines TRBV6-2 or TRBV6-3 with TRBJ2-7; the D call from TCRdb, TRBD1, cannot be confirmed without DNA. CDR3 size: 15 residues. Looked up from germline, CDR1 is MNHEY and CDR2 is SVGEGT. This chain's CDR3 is CASSYGGVPSYEQYF.

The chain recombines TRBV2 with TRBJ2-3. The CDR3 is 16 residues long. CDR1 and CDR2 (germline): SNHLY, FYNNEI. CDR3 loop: CASSSAMDASTDTQYF.

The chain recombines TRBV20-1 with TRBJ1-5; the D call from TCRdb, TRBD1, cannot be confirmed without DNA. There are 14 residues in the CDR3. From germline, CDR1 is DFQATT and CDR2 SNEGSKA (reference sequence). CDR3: CSARDKTVDQPQHF.

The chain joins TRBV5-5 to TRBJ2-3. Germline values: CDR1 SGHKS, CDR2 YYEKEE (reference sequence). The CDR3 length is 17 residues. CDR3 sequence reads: CASSSVWPETSTDTQYF.

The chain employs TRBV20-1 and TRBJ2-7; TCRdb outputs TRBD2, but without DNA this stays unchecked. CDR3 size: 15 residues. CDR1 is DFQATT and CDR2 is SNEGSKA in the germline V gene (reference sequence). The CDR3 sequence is CSAGALAGGPYEQYF.

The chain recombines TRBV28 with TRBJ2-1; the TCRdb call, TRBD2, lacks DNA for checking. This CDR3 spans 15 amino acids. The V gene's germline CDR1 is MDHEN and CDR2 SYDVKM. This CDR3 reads CASSWLAGPYNEQFF.

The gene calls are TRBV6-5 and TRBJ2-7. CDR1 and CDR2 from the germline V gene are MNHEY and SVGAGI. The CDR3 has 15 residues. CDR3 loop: CASSYLETISYEQYF.

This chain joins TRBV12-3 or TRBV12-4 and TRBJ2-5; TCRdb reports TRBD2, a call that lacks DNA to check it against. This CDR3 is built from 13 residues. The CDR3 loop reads CASSPAEWETQYF.

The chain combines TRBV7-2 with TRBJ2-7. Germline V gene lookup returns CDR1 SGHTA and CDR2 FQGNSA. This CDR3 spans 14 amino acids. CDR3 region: CASSLGEVSYEQYF. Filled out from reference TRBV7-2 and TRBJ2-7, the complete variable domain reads GAGVSQSPSNKVTEKGKDVELRCDPISGHTALYWYRQSLGQGLEFLIYFQGNSAPDKSGLPSDRFSAERTGGSVSTLTIQRTQQEDSAVYLCASSLGEVSYEQYFGPGTRLTVT.

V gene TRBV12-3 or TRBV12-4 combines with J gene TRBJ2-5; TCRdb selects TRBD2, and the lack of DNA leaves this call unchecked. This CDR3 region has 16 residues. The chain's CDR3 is CASSPGLAERQETQYF.

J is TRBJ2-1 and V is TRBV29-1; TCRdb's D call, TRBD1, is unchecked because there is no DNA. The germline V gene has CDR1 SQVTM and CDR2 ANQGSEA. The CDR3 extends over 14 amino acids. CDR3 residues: CSVGQNPSYNEQFF.

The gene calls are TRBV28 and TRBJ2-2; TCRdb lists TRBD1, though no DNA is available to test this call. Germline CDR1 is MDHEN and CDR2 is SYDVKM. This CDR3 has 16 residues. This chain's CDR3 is CASSLIRDSNTGELFF.

The chain's CDR3 is CASSPPWTENTEAFF. The chain combines TRBV7-9 with TRBJ1-1; as DNA is missing, the TRBD1 call by TCRdb cannot be tested. This CDR3 has 15 residues. CDR1 and CDR2 (germline): SEHNR, FQNEAQ (reference sequence). Full variable domain (remainder filled in from reference TRBV7-9 and TRBJ1-1): DTGVSQNPRHKITKRGQNVTFRCDPISEHNRLYWYRQTLGQGPEFLTYFQNEAQLEKSRLLSDRFSAERPKGSFSTLEIQRTEQGDSAMYLCASSPPWTENTEAFFGQGTRLTVV.

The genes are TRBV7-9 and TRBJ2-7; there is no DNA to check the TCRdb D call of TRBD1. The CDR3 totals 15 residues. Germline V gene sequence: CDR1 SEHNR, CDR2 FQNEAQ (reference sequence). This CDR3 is CASSNHGQGWHEQYF.

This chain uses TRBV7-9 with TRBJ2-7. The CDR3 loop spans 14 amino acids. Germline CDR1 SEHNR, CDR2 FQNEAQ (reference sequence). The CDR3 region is CASSLTSASYEQYF.